The 11 T cell receptor beta chains below come from one sample, sequenced in a study of CD4 T cells in relation to SARS-CoV-2 and coronaviruses. Sequencing used immunoSEQ multiplex PCR; TCRdb keeps in-frame clones, though not all of them. The table includes around 25,000 clones, over 60% detected once. These receptors have no known antigen. The unexposed donors gave CD4+ T cells in 2011-2018, prior to COVID-19. After about 10 days of culture, CD4+ T cells were isolated. Sequenced sample: CD4+ T cells from PBMCs, cultured in vitro. The source is a human donor in good health.

V is TRBV7-3 and J is TRBJ2-2; tentative D call: TRBD2 (5 bases). With 3 bases removed from V and 6 bases from J, the gap between germline ends came to 11 bases. Germline CDR1 is SGHTA and CDR2 is FQGTGA. The CDR3 is made up of 14 amino acids. This CDR3 reads CASSFRPGAGELFF. CDR3 DNA sequence: TGTGCCAGCAGCTTTAGGCCCGGGGCCGGGGAGCTGTTTTTT.

V is TRBV4-1 and J is TRBJ2-7; 8 bases fit TRBD1. Losses at the gene ends were 2 bases for V and 1 base for J; bases not matched to a gene: 22. Germline V lookup: CDR1 MGHRA, CDR2 YSYEKL. The CDR3 length is 21 residues. CDR3 bases: TGCGCCAGCAGCCAAAAACCCTCCGGGACAGGTCTTTATGTCCCTTCCTACGAGCAGTACTTC. It is translated as CASSQKPSGTGLYVPSYEQYF.

The count of this clone is one. V usage is TRBV9 and J usage is TRBJ1-6, with a weak D call TRBD1 (6 bases). This CDR3 has 13 residues. CDR1 SGDLS and CDR2 YYNGEE come from the germline V gene. With 4 bases removed from V and 11 bases from J, the gap between germline ends came to 13 bases. CDR3 bases: TGTGCCAGCAGCACACGGACAGACCCACCCCTCCACTTT. The encoded protein is CASSTRTDPPLHF.

The chain combines TRBV21-1 with TRBJ1-1; TRBD1 was called by the table and not checked on the DNA. TRBV21-1 is a pseudogene locus. The CDR3 runs to 14 residues. The CDR3 loop is CASRRDRGVPEAFF. For the CDR3, the DNA is TGTGCCAGCAGGCGGGACAGGGGGGTTCCTGAAGCTTTCTTT.

The rearrangement links TRBV4-1 to TRBJ1-4; the D is unclear. V gave up 5 bases and J gave up 6 bases, with 16 bases separating them. Germline CDR1 MGHRA, CDR2 YSYEKL. This CDR3 spans 15 amino acids. CDR3 in DNA: TGCGCCAGCAGCGACTCAACCCTCGGTCATGAAAAACTGTTTTTT. It is translated as CASSDSTLGHEKLFF.

This clone was recorded a few times. The chain carries TRBV3-1 (or the pseudogene TRBV3-2) and TRBJ1-2; 8 bases line up with TRBD1. This CDR3 has 13 residues. Germline V CDR1 and CDR2: LGHDT, YNNKEL (reference sequence). J lost 4 bases, V lost 5 bases, and 3 bases had no gene match. CDR3 sequence reads: CASSVTGGYGYTF. CDR3 nucleotide sequence: TGTGCCAGCAGCGTCACAGGGGGCTATGGCTACACCTTC.

V is TRBV6-5 and J is TRBJ1-2; the D gene is possibly TRBD1 (6 bases). The V gene lost 5 bases and the J gene lost 8 bases, with 15 bases spanning the gap. The germline V gene encodes CDR1 MNHEY and CDR2 SVGAGI. This CDR3 has 13 residues. The chain's CDR3 is CASSTGRLRGYTF. The CDR3 nucleotides read TGTGCCAGCAGTACAGGGAGGTTGAGAGGCTACACCTTC.

This rearrangement joins TRBV7-9 to TRBJ1-5; D is uncertain. Trimming shortened V by 1 base and J by 5 bases, and 6 bases separated the two germline ends. CDR1 and CDR2 (germline): SEHNR, FQNEAQ (reference sequence). The CDR3 sequence is 13 residues long. CDR3 in DNA: TGTGCCAGCAGCTTAGGAGGAGATCAGCCCCAGCATTTT. Translated, it gives CASSLGGDQPQHF. The full variable domain, completed using reference TRBV7-9 and TRBJ1-5, is DTGVSQNPRHKITKRGQNVTFRCDPISEHNRLYWYRQTLGQGPEFLTYFQNEAQLEKSRLLSDRFSAERPKGSFSTLEIQRTEQGDSAMYLCASSLGGDQPQHFGDGTRLSIL.

This chain's CDR3 is CASSPQQGQPQHF. In DNA form, the CDR3 reads TGTGCCAGCAGCCCCCAACAGGGACAGCCCCAGCATTTT. The chain is built from TRBV3-1 (or the pseudogene TRBV3-2) and TRBJ1-5; D possibly corresponds to TRBD1 (6 bases). The CDR3 loop spans 13 amino acids. V lost 4 bases, J lost 7 bases, and 11 bases lay in between. Germline loops: CDR1 LGHDT, CDR2 YNNKEL (reference sequence).

This rearrangement joins TRBV2 to TRBJ2-3, with TRBD2 matching over 9 bases. CDR3 length equals 16 residues. The J segment lost 0 bases and the V segment lost 6 bases, leaving 7 bases of the junction unmatched. CDR1 is SNHLY and CDR2 is FYNNEI in the germline V gene. The CDR3 is CASRYSSGASTDTQYF. The DNA of the CDR3 is TGTGCCAGCAGGTACTCTAGCGGGGCGAGCACAGATACGCAGTATTTT.

Only one count was recorded for this clone. The J gene is TRBJ1-5, the V gene TRBV19; unclear D gene. V was pared by 3 bases and J by 3 bases, with 9 bases between. Germline V gene data show CDR1 as LNHDA and CDR2 as SQIVND (reference sequence). The CDR3 length is 14 residues. The CDR3 nucleotides are TGTGCCAGTAGTATTAGGAGGCTCAATCAGCCCCAGCATTTT. Protein sequence: CASSIRRLNQPQHF. The whole variable domain, remainder taken from reference TRBV19 and TRBJ1-5, is DGGITQSPKYLFRKEGQNVTLSCEQNLNHDAMYWYRQDPGQGLRLIYYSQIVNDFQKGDIAEGYSVSREKKESFPLTVTSAQKNPTAFYLCASSIRRLNQPQHFGDGTRLSIL.